This section outlines one T cell receptor beta chain sequence together with its context. Its antigen is unidentified. Germline loops: CDR1 DFQATT, CDR2 SNEGSKA (reference sequence). V was pared by 6 bases and J by 0 bases, with 16 bases between. CDR3 length: 15 residues. Preparation of the TCRbeta library used unique molecular identifiers. TCRdb analysed the PCR reads with MiXCR anew, one entry per CDR3 protein. The sample carries around 960,000 distinct CDR3 sequences, about 29% recorded once. This specimen comes from a study of T-cell reconstitution after alpha-beta-depleted transplantation in children. Findings of the study overall: Reported findings indicate that, about two months after transplant, alpha-beta T cells came from several hundred expanded clones, which were derived from non-depleted graft cells. Several patients had high TCRbeta diversity at day 60; it came from surviving recipient T cells and thymic progenitors. Diversity and T-cell counts at one year after transplant derived mostly from new T cells.

Sequencing was performed on PBMCs, mostly from graft donor cells, taken 360 days after TCRalphabeta/CD19-depleted stem cell transplant. The genes are TRBV20-1 and TRBJ2-3, with a possible D match to TRBD1 (6 bases). This receptor was identified in a boy under three years old who had a stem cell transplant for SCID, so the T cells may come from the graft donor. CDR3 in amino acids: CSASWGPRSTDTQYF. In nucleotides, the CDR3 is TGCAGTGCCTCCTGGGGGCCCCGAAGCACAGATACGCAGTATTTT.